The T cell receptor beta chain described here comes from a study of shared clonotypes between healthy human individuals. Assay used: immunoSEQ multiplex PCR; TCRdb lists only in-frame clones, some missing. The sample lists approximately 350,000 clones, around 67% occurring once. The healthy adult donors were HIV-negative and reported no recent acute infections or vaccinations. All participating donors were Caucasian adults from Nashville, Tennessee. Trimming took 5 bases from V and 8 from J, leaving 7 bases between them. Germline assignment: CDR1 WSHSY and CDR2 SAAADI. This CDR3 is 11 amino acids long.

The TCR comes from a man aged 30 to 39 in good health. The source material was memory CD4+ T cells sorted from blood. The subset here: CD45RA-negative fraction. The J gene is TRBJ2-1, the V gene TRBV10-2; unclear D gene. As DNA, the CDR3 is TGCGCCAGCAGTCCCGTCCATGAGCAGTTCTTC. Its protein is CASSPVHEQFF.